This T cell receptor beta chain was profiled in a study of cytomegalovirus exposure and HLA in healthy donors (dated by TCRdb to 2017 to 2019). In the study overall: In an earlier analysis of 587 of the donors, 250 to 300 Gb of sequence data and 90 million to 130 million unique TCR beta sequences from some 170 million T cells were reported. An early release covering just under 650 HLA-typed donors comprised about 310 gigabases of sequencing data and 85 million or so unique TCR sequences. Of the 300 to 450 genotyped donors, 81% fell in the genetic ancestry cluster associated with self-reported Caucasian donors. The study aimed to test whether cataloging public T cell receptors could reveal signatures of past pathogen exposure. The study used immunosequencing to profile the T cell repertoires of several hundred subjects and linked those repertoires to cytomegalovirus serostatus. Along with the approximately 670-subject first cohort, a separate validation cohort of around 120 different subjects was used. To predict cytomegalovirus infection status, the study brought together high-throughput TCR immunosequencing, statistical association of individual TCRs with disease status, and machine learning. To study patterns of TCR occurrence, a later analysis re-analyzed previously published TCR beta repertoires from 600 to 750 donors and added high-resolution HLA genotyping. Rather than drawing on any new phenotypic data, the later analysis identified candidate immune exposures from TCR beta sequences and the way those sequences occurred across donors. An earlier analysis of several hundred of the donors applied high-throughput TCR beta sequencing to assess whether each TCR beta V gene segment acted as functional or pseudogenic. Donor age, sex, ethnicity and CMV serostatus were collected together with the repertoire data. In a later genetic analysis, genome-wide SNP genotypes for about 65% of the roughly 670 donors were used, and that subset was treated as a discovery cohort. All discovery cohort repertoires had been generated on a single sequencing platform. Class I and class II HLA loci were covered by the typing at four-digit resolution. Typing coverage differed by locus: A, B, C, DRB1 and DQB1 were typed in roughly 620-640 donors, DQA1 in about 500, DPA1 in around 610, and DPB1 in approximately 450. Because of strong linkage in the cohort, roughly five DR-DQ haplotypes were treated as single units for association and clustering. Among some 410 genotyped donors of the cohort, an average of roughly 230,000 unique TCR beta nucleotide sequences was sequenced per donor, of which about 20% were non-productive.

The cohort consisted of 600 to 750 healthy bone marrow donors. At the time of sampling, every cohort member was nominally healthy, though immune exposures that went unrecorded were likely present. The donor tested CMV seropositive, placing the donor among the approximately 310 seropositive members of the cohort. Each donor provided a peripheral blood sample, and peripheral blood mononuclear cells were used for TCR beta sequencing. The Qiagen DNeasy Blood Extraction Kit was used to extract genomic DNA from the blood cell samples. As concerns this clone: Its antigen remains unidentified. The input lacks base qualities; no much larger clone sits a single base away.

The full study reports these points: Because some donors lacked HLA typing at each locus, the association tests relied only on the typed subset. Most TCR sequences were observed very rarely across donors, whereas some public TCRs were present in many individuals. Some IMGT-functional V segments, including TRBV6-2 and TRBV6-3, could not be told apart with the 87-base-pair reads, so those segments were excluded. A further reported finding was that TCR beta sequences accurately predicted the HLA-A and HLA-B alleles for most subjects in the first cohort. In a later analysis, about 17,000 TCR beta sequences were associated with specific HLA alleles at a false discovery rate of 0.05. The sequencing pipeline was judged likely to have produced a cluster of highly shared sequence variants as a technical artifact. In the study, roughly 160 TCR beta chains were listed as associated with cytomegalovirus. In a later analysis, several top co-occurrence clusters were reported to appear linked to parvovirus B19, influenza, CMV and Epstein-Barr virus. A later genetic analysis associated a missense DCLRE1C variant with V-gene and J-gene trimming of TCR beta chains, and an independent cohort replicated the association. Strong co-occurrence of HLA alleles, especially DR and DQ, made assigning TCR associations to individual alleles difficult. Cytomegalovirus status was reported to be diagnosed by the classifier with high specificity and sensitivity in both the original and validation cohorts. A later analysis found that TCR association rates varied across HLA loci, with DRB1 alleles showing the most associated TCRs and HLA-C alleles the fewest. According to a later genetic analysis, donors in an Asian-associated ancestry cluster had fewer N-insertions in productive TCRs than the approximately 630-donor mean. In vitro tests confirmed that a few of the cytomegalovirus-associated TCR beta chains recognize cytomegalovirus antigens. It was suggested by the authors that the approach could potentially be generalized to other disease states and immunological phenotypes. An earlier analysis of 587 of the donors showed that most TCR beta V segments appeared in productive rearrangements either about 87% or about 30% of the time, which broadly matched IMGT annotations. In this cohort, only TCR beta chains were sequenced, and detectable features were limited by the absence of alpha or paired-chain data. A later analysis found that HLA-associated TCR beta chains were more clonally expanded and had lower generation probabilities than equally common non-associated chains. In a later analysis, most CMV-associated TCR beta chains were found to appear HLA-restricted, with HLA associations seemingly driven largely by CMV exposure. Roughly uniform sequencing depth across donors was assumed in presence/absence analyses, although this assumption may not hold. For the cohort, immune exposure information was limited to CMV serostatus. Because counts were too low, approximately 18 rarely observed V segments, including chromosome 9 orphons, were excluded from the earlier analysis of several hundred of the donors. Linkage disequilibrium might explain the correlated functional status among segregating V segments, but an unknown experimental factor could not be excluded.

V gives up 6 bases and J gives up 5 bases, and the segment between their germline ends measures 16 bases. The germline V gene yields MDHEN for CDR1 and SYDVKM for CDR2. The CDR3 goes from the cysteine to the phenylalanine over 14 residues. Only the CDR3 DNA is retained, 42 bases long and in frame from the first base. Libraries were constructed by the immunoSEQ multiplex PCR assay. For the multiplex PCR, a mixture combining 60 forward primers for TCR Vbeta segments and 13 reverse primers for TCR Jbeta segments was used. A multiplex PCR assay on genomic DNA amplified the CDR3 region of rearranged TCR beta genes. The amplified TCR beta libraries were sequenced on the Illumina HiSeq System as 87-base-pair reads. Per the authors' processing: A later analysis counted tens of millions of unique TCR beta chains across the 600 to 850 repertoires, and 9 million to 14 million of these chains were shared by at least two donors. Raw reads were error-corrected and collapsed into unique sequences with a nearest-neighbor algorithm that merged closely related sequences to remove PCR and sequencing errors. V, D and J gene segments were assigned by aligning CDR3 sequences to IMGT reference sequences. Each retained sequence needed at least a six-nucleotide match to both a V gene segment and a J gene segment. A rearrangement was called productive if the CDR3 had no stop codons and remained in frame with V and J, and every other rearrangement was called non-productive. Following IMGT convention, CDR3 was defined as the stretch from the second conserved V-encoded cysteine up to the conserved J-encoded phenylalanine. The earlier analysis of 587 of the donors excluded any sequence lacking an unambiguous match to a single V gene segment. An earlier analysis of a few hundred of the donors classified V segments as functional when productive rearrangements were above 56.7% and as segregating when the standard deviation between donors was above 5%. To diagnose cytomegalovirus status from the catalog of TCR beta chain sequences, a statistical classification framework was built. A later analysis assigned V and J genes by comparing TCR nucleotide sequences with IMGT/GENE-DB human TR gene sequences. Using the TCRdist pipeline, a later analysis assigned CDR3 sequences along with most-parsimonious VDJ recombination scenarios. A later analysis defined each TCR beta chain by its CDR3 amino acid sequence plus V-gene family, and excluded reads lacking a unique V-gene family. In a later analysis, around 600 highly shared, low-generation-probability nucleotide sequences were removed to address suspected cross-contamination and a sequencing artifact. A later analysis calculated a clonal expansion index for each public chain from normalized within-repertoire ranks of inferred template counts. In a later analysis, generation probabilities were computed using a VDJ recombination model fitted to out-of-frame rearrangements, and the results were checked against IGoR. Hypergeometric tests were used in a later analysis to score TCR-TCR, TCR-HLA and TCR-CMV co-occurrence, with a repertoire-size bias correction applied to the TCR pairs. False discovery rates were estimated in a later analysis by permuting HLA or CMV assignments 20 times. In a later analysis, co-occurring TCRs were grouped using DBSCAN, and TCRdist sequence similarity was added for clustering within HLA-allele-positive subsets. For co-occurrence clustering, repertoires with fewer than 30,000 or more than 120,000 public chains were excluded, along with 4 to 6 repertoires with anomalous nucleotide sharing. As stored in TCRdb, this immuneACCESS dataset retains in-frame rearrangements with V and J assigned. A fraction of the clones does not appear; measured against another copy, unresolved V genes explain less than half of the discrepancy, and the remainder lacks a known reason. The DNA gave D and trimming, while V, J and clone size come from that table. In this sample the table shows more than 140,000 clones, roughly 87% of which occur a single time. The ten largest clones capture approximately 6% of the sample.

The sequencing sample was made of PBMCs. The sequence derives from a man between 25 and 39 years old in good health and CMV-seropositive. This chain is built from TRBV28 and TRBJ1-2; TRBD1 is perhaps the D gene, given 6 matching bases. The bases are TGTGCCAGCAGGTTTCCGGACAGAATTTATGGCTACACCTTC. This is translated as CASRFPDRIYGYTF.